The sequence of this T cell receptor beta chain was determined in a study of OX40 agonist ivuxolimab in advanced cancers. As to this clone: Its cognate antigen is unknown.

Anyone with autoimmune disease history or systemic immunosuppression was excluded. CDR1 is GTSNPN, CDR2 SVGIG, per germline (reference sequence). V gave up 2 bases and J gave up 15 bases; unmatched junction bases: 10. There are 13 residues in the CDR3. Profiled with immunoSEQ multiplex PCR; TCRdb holds only in-frame clones, not every one. The sample consists of tens of thousands of clones, roughly nine tenths of them appearing once. Findings and limits, study-wide: The average count of expanded clones was higher among CD8+ T cells than among CD4+. Among the nonresponders, some also had low normalized T-cell clonal expansion.

This TCR was recovered from an adult with an advanced solid tumor such as melanoma, head and neck, liver or kidney cancer. The chain recombines TRBV30 with TRBJ2-1; 10 nucleotides match TRBD1. The sequencing used CD4+ or CD8+ T cells sorted from blood, collected in a trial of the OX40 agonist ivuxolimab. CDR3 DNA: TGTGCCTGGAGTCCCCGACAGGGGGCTGATCCGTTCTTC. This encodes CAWSPRQGADPFF.